The 20 T cell receptor beta chains below come from one sample, sequenced in a study of regulatory T cells in long-lasting Graves disease. The time point: newly diagnosed GD, antithyroid drugs for less than 3 months. From RNA extracted from PBMCs, the TCR library was made. Arm-PCR of CDR3 regions with iRepertoire HTBI primers generated TCR beta libraries. One entry per CDR3 protein, called by TCRdb with MiXCR from the multiplex PCR reads. The sample yields about 540,000 distinct CDR3 sequences, about 13% seen once. This sample was shared with a second study, whose subject was T cells in Graves' hyperthyroidism and ophthalmopathy.

The specimen was peripheral blood mononuclear cells (PBMCs), collected at new diagnosis, from a patient treated with antithyroid drugs. The receptors were gathered from a man aged 30 to 39 with Graves disease.

The chain is built from TRBV20-1 and TRBJ2-7; 14 bases align to TRBD2. J was trimmed by 9 bases and V by 3 bases; bases with no gene match: 13. Germline V gene data show CDR1 as DFQATT and CDR2 as SNEGSKA (reference sequence). This CDR3 contains 16 residues. The CDR3 coding sequence is TGCAGTGCTAGGGAGGGACTAGCGGGAGAACGTATCGGGCAGTACTTC. It specifies CSAREGLAGERIGQYF.

This sequence joins TRBV6-2 or TRBV6-3 and TRBJ1-2; 7 positions agree with TRBD1. This CDR3 contains 14 residues. V was pared by 10 bases and J by 4 bases, with 12 bases of the junction left unmatched. CDR1 is MNHEY, CDR2 SVGEGT, per germline. The CDR3 nucleotides read TGTGCCACCCAGGAGGACAGGCGTTTCTATGGCTACACCTTC. Translated: CATQEDRRFYGYTF.

This clonotype was recorded at least ten times. The CDR3 bases are TGTGCCAGCAGCATCATGGGACAGGGTGGAAATGAGCAGTTCTTC. Its protein product is CASSIMGQGGNEQFF. This sequence joins TRBV11-2 and TRBJ2-1; 9 nucleotides align to TRBD1. Trimming took 5 bases from V and 7 from J; bases not matched to a gene: 9. Germline CDR1 and CDR2: SGHAT and FQNNGV. The CDR3 contains 15 residues.

The table lists this clonotype with many counts. The chain couples TRBV10-3 to TRBJ2-5, with 11 bases that match TRBD1. Germline V gene sequence: CDR1 ENHRY, CDR2 SYGVKD. V lost 9 bases and J lost 2; bases outside the gene matches: 5. The CDR3 consists of 14 residues. CDR3 sequence (DNA): TGTGCCATATCGGGGGACAGGGGGCAAGAGACCCAGTACTTC. It is translated as CAISGDRGQETQYF.

This clonotype was counted many times. CDR3 region: CASSWGTSGETQYF. The CDR3 bases are TGCGCCAGCAGCTGGGGGACTAGCGGAGAGACCCAGTACTTC. The rearrangement links TRBV5-1 to TRBJ2-5; 11 nucleotides match TRBD2. The CDR3 is 14 residues long. Germline loops: CDR1 SGHRS, CDR2 YFSETQ. V lost 3 bases, J lost 4 bases, and 2 bases stayed unmatched.

This clonotype occurred many times. This chain links TRBV20-1 with TRBJ1-4; D unclear. Trimming left V 6 bases short and J 5 bases short, with 13 bases between. CDR3 length: 13 residues. Germline V gene data show CDR1 as DFQATT and CDR2 as SNEGSKA (reference sequence). CDR3 coding DNA: TGCAGTGCACCGGGCAGGCCCAATGAAAAACTGTTTTTT. The encoded protein is CSAPGRPNEKLFF.

This clonotype was seen more than once but under ten times. The chain uses TRBV6-1 and TRBJ2-3, with 8 bases identical to TRBD1. CDR1 and CDR2 from the germline V gene are MNHNS and SASEGT. The CDR3 is 19 residues long. With 7 bases clipped from V and 2 bases from J, the junction kept 20 bases outside the gene matches. The CDR3 nucleotides read TGTGCCAGCAACCTCGGACAGGGCCCTAGGAGTGCCCACACAGATACGCAGTATTTT. This codes for CASNLGQGPRSAHTDTQYF.

The table lists this clonotype with many counts. The rearrangement joins TRBV7-2 to TRBJ1-2; tentatively, D is TRBD1 (5 bases). Trimming cost V 1 base and J 5 bases, with 17 bases left between them. Germline lookup yields CDR1 SGHTA and CDR2 FQGNSA. The CDR3 length is 16 residues. CDR3 coding DNA: TGTGCCAGCAGCTTAGAGCGGACACCGATCGCGTATGGCTACACCTTC. Its translation: CASSLERTPIAYGYTF.

This clonotype was picked up many times. The J gene is TRBJ2-1, the V gene TRBV20-1, with 7 bases matching TRBD2. V shed 0 bases and J 7 bases; nucleotides not matched to a gene: 3. Germline V lookup: CDR1 DFQATT, CDR2 SNEGSKA (reference sequence). CDR3 length: 13 residues. Here the CDR3 reads CSARDYGGNEQFF. The CDR3 region has the DNA TGCAGTGCTAGAGATTACGGGGGGAATGAGCAGTTCTTC.

The chain is built from TRBV5-1 and TRBJ2-1; the D gene is possibly TRBD2 (6 bases). Germline V gene sequence: CDR1 SGHRS, CDR2 YFSETQ. The V and J ends lost 1 base and 2 bases respectively, with 13 bases between them. The CDR3 spans 16 residues. CDR3 sequence reads: CASSLFGLATYNEQFF. The CDR3 DNA is TGCGCCAGCAGCTTGTTCGGGCTAGCGACCTACAATGAGCAGTTCTTC.

Concerning this clonotype itself: Here the CDR3 omits its conserved ending phenylalanine or tryptophan, so a read error is the likely source. The J gene is TRBJ1-4, the V gene TRBV20-1; D remains unclear. CDR1 and CDR2 (germline): DFQATT, SNEGSKA (reference sequence). V lost 6 bases to trimming and J lost 0 bases, with 5 bases between them. This CDR3 comprises 12 residues. CDR3 sequence reads: CSALATNEKLFL. The DNA for the CDR3 is TGCAGTGCCCTTGCAACTAATGAAAAACTGTTTCTT.

This clonotype was seen many times. The CDR3 coding sequence is TGTGCCAGCAGGGGACAGGGGGCCGTGAACACTGAAGCTTTCTTT. Protein sequence: CASRGQGAVNTEAFF. The chain has TRBV6-1 and TRBJ1-1; 12 bases fit TRBD1. The CDR3 is 15 residues long. CDR1 is MNHNS and CDR2 is SASEGT in the germline V gene. After removal of 6 bases from V and 0 bases from J, the junction contained 2 bases not matched to a gene.

This clonotype was recorded at least ten times. In nucleotides, the CDR3 is TGTGCCAGCAGGCCAGCTGGAAACACCATATATTTT. Translation: CASRPAGNTIYF. The genes are TRBV12-3 or TRBV12-4 and TRBJ1-3, with D uncertain. Trimming stripped 6 bases from V and 2 bases from J, with 5 bases between. This CDR3 has 12 amino acids.

Regarding this clonotype: The germline gene is not matched at one end of the junction; a read error may be the cause. The V and J genes are TRBV7-2 and TRBJ2-1; no clear D. CDR1 and CDR2 from the germline V gene are SGHTA and FQGNSA. There are 12 residues in the CDR3. For the CDR3, the DNA is TGTGCCAGCAGCGTCGGAAGGAGTGAGCAGCTCTTC. This codes for CASSVGRSEQLF.

This clonotype was recorded a few times. Here the CDR3 reads CAWSAGRGSRNEQFF. The CDR3 region has the DNA TGTGCCTGGAGTGCCGGCAGGGGGTCAAGGAATGAGCAGTTCTTC. The chain links TRBV30 to TRBJ2-1, with TRBD1 identical over 7 bases. Trimming removed 1 base from V and 7 bases from J; junction bases left unmatched: 10. Germline V gene sequence: CDR1 GTSNPN, CDR2 SVGIG (reference sequence). This CDR3 contains 15 residues.

This clonotype was seen a few times. The chain combines TRBV6-1 with TRBJ2-2; D call uncertain. Germline CDR1 reads MNHNS; CDR2 reads SASEGT. Trimming took 8 bases from V and 1 from J, leaving 11 bases between them. The CDR3 covers 14 residues. CDR3 in amino acids: CASLRLRNTGELFF. In DNA, the CDR3 is TGTGCCAGCCTGAGACTGAGGAACACCGGGGAGCTGTTTTTT.

This clonotype was seen ten or more times. The J gene is TRBJ1-5, the V gene TRBV20-1, with D possibly being TRBD1 (6 bases). V was clipped by 6 bases and J by 0 bases, with 12 bases between them. The CDR3 sequence is 14 residues long. Germline V CDR1 and CDR2: DFQATT, SNEGSKA (reference sequence). CDR3 nucleotides: TGCAGTGCAATTTCAGGGGATAGCAATCAGCCCCAGCATTTT. It is translated as CSAISGDSNQPQHF.

The chain combines TRBV25-1 with TRBJ2-1; 7 positions match TRBD2. Germline V gene lookup returns CDR1 MGHDK and CDR2 SYGVNS. The CDR3 runs 16 residues. The J segment lost 6 bases and the V segment lost 3 bases, leaving 11 bases of the junction unmatched. Here the CDR3 reads CASSERFRQRGNEQFF. The DNA of the CDR3 is TGTGCCAGCAGTGAGAGATTCCGCCAGCGGGGCAATGAGCAGTTCTTC.

Many counts were recorded for this clonotype. The chain has TRBV3-1 and TRBJ2-5, with D tentatively TRBD1 (5 bases). CDR3 size: 18 residues. Germline lookup yields CDR1 LGHDT and CDR2 YNNKEL (reference sequence). The V gene lost 1 base and the J gene lost 2 bases, with 20 bases spanning the gap. The CDR3 bases are TGTGCCAGCAGCCAAGGACTGGGGCAGGGCCAGGAGCAAGAGACCCAGTACTTC. Residues: CASSQGLGQGQEQETQYF.

This clonotype was seen many times. The chain recombines TRBV12-3 or TRBV12-4 with TRBJ2-7; 7 bases align to TRBD1. V was clipped by 3 bases and J by 2 bases; unmatched bases: 10. The CDR3 consists of 16 residues. This CDR3 is CASSFAPTGWTYEQYF. CDR3 DNA: TGTGCCAGCAGTTTTGCCCCGACAGGGTGGACCTACGAGCAGTACTTC.